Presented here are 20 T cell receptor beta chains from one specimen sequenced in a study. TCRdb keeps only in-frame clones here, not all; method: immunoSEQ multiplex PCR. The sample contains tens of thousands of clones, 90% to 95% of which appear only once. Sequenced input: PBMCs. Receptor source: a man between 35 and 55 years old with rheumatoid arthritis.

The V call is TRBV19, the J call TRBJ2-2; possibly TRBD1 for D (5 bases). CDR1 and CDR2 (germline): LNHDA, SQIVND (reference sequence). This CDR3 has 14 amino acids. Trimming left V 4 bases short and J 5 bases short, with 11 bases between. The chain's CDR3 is CASSTGQRTGELFF. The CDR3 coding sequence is TGTGCCAGTAGTACAGGGCAAAGGACCGGGGAGCTGTTTTTT.

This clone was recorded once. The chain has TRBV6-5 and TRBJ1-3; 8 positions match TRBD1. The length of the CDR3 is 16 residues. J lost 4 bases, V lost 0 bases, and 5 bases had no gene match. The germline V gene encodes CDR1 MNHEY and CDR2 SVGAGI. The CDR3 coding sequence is TGTGCCAGCAGTTACTCTAGGACAGGGTCCGGAAACACCATATATTTT. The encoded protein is CASSYSRTGSGNTIYF.

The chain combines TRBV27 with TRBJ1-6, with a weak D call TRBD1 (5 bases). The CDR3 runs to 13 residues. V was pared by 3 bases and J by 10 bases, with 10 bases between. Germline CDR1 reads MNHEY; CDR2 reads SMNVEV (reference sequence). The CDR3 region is CASSFRGESPLHF. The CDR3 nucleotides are TGTGCCAGCAGTTTCCGAGGGGAGTCACCCCTCCACTTT.

In nucleotides, the CDR3 is TGTGCCACCAGCACCGGGAAAAATCAGCCCCAGCATTTT. Protein product: CATSTGKNQPQHF. V gene TRBV15 combines with J gene TRBJ1-5, with D uncertain. V gave up 4 bases and J gave up 4 bases, with 8 bases separating them. This CDR3 has 13 amino acids. CDR1 is LNHNV, CDR2 YYDKDF, per germline (reference sequence).

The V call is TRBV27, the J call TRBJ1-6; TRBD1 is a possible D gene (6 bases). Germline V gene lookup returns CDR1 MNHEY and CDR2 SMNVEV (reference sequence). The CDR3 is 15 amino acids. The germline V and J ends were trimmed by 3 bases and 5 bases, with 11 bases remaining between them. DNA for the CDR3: TGTGCCAGCAGTTTGTCAGGGGCCAATAATTCACCCCTCCACTTT. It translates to CASSLSGANNSPLHF.

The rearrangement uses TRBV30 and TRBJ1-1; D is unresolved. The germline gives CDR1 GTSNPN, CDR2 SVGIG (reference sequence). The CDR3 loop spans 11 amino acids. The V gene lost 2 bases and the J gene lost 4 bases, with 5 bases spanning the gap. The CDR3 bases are TGTGCCTGGAGTAGAGGCACTGAAGCTTTCTTT. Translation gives CAWSRGTEAFF.

Here the CDR3 reads CASSLAPSYEQYF. The DNA for the CDR3 is TGTGCCAGCAGTTTGGCACCATCCTACGAGCAGTACTTC. This rearrangement joins TRBV28 to TRBJ2-7; no clear D gene. From germline, CDR1 is MDHEN and CDR2 SYDVKM. The CDR3 sequence is 13 residues long. The V end lost 3 bases, the J end lost 1 base, and 7 bases lay between the germline ends.

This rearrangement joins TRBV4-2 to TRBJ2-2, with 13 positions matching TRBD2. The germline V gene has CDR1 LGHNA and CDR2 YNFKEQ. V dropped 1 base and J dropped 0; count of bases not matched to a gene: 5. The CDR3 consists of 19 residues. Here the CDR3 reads CASSQVTSGGSTNTGELFF. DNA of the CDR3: TGTGCCAGCAGCCAAGTGACTAGCGGGGGGTCAACGAACACCGGGGAGCTGTTTTTT.

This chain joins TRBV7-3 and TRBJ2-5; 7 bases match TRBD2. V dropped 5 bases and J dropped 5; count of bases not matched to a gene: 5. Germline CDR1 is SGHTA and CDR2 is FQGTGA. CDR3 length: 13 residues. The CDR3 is CASSPAGGETQYF. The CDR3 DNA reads TGTGCCAGCAGCCCCGCCGGGGGGGAGACCCAGTACTTC.

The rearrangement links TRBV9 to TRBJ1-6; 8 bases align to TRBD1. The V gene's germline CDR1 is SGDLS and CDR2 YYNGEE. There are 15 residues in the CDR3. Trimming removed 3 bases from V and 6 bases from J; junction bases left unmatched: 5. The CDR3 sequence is CASSENDRGNSPLHF. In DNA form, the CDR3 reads TGTGCCAGCAGCGAAAATGACAGGGGTAATTCACCCCTCCACTTT.

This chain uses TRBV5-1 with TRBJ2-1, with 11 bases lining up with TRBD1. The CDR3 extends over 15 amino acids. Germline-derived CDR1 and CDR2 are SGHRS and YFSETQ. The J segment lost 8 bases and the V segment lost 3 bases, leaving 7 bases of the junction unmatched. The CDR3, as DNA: TGCGCCAGCAGCTCCGGGACAGGGGGATCCGATGAGCAGTTCTTC. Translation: CASSSGTGGSDEQFF.

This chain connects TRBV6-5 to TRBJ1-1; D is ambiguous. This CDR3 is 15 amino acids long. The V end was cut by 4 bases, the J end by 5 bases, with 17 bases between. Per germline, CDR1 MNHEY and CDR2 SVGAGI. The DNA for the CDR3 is TGTGCCAGCAGTTCACCCGTATCTGAGGCTACTGAAGCTTTCTTT. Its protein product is CASSSPVSEATEAFF.

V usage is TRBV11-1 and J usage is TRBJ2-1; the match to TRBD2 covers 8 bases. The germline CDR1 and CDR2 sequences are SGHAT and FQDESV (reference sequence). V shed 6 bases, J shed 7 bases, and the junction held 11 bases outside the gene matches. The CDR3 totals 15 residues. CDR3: CASSRPGLGGNEQFF. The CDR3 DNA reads TGTGCCAGCAGTAGACCGGGACTAGGGGGGAATGAGCAGTTCTTC.

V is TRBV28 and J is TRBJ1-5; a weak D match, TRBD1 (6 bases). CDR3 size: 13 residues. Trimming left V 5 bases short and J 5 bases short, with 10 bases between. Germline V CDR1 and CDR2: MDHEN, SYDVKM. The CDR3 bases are TGTGCCAGCAGTACAGGGATGGATCAGCCCCAGCATTTT. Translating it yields CASSTGMDQPQHF.

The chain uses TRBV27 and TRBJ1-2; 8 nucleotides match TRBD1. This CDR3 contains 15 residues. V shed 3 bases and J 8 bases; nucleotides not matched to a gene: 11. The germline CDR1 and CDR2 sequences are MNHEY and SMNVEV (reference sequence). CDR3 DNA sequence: TGTGCCAGCAGTTTGGGGCAGGGGGCATTTGGCGGCTACACCTTC. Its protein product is CASSLGQGAFGGYTF.

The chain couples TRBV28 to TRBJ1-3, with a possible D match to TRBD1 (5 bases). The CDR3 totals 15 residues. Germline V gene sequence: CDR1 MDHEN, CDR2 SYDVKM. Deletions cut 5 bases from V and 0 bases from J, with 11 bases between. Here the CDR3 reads CASSDSRSSGNTIYF. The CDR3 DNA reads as TGTGCCAGCAGTGACAGCCGCAGCTCTGGAAACACCATATATTTT.

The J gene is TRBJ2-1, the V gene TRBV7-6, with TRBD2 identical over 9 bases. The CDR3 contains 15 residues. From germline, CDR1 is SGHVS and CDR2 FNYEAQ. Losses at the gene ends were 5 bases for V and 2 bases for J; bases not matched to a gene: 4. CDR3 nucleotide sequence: TGTGCCAGCAGCCTGGCTAGCGGGGCCTACAATGAGCAGTTCTTC. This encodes CASSLASGAYNEQFF.

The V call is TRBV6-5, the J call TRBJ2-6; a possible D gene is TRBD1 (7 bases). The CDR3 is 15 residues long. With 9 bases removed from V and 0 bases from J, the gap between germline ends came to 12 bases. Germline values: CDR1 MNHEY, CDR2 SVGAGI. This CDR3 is CASRQGGSGANVLTF. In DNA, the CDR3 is TGTGCCAGTCGACAGGGAGGCTCTGGGGCCAACGTCCTGACTTTC.

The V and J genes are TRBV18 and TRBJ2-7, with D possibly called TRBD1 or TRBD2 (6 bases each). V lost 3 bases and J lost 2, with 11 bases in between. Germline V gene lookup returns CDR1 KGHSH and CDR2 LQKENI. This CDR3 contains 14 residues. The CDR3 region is CASSPRDITYEQYF. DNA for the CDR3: TGTGCCAGCTCACCGCGGGACATAACCTACGAGCAGTACTTC.

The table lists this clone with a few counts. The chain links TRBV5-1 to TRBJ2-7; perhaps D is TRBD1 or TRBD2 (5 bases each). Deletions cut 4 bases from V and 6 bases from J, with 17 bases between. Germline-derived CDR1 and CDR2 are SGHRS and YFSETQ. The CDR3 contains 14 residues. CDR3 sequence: CASSTGRQGGEQYF. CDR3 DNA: TGCGCCAGCAGCACGGGACGGCAAGGCGGCGAGCAGTACTTC.